The rows below give T cell receptor beta chains drawn from one sample of a study of beta chain features in type 1 diabetes. Sequenced by immunoSEQ multiplex PCR; TCRdb stores in-frame clones only, minus some. The sample has under 300,000 clones; roughly 13% are singletons. The specimen sequenced was naive CD4+ T cells from blood. These receptors all stem from a man between 25 and 39 years old with type 1 diabetes. Each CDR3 is given with its conserved first and last residue. Each record gives: D gene, J gene, V gene, clone size, CDR3 protein, CDR3 DNA. A D gene is named only where the DNA matches it firmly. Size tells how often a clone was seen (once, few, many) or the class of an expanded clone, and some rows leave it out.

d_gene: TRBD1; j_gene: TRBJ1-1; v_gene: TRBV6-5; abundance: -; CDR3aa: CASKDRGWNTEAFF; CDR3nt: TGTGCCAGCAAAGACAGGGGATGGAACACTGAAGCTTTCTTT
d_gene: TRBD1; j_gene: TRBJ1-4; v_gene: TRBV29-1; abundance: few; CDR3aa: CSVESQGNEKLFF; CDR3nt: TGCAGCGTTGAATCACAGGGGAATGAAAAACTGTTTTTT
d_gene: -; j_gene: TRBJ2-5; v_gene: TRBV10-3; abundance: -; CDR3aa: CAISGLEKETQYF; CDR3nt: TGTGCCATCAGTGGACTAGAAAAAGAGACCCAGTACTTC
d_gene: TRBD2; j_gene: TRBJ2-1; v_gene: TRBV30; abundance: few; CDR3aa: CAWRGSGGRSSYNEQFF; CDR3nt: TGTGCCTGGAGGGGTAGCGGGGGAAGAAGCTCCTACAATGAGCAGTTCTTC
d_gene: TRBD2; j_gene: TRBJ2-1; v_gene: TRBV4-1; abundance: -; CDR3aa: CASSQEGTRVYNEQFF; CDR3nt: TGCGCCAGCAGCCAAGAAGGGACTAGGGTTTACAATGAGCAGTTCTTC
d_gene: TRBD2; j_gene: TRBJ2-7; v_gene: TRBV28; abundance: few; CDR3aa: CASGQTRRGGEQYF; CDR3nt: TGTGCCAGCGGGCAGACAAGGCGGGGGGGTGAGCAGTACTTC
d_gene: TRBD2; j_gene: TRBJ2-3; v_gene: TRBV19; abundance: -; CDR3aa: CATAVTSGSPDTQYF; CDR3nt: TGTGCCACGGCGGTGACTAGCGGGAGCCCAGATACGCAGTATTTT
d_gene: TRBD2; j_gene: TRBJ2-2; v_gene: TRBV7-2; abundance: -; CDR3aa: CASSSELAGGLRVTGELFF; CDR3nt: TGTGCCAGCAGCTCCGAACTAGCGGGAGGTCTCAGGGTCACCGGGGAGCTGTTTTTT
d_gene: -; j_gene: TRBJ1-6; v_gene: TRBV27; abundance: once; CDR3aa: CASSVRQNSPLHF; CDR3nt: TGTGCCAGCAGTGTGAGACAGAATTCACCCCTCCACTTT
d_gene: TRBD2; j_gene: TRBJ2-7; v_gene: TRBV5-4; abundance: -; CDR3aa: CASSLGGSGSYEQYF; CDR3nt: TGTGCCAGCAGCTTGGGCGGGAGTGGATCCTACGAGCAGTACTTC
d_gene: -; j_gene: TRBJ2-1; v_gene: TRBV20-1; abundance: few; CDR3aa: CSATSNEQFF; CDR3nt: TGCAGTGCAACGAGCAATGAGCAGTTCTTC
d_gene: -; j_gene: TRBJ2-7; v_gene: TRBV11-2; abundance: -; CDR3aa: CASSLGSGRGYEQYF; CDR3nt: TGTGCCAGCAGCTTAGGTAGTGGCAGGGGTTACGAGCAGTACTTC
d_gene: TRBD1; j_gene: TRBJ2-3; v_gene: TRBV11-3; abundance: -; CDR3aa: CASSLRPGQVSTDTQYF; CDR3nt: TGTGCCAGCAGCCTACGACCGGGACAGGTTAGCACAGATACGCAGTATTTT
d_gene: TRBD1; j_gene: TRBJ2-7; v_gene: TRBV7-2; abundance: -; CDR3aa: CASSLGTGPYEQYF; CDR3nt: TGTGCCAGCAGCTTAGGGACAGGTCCCTACGAGCAGTACTTC
d_gene: TRBD2; j_gene: TRBJ2-5; v_gene: TRBV7-2; abundance: -; CDR3aa: CASSLVIAGGKETQYF; CDR3nt: TGTGCCAGCAGCTTAGTGATAGCGGGAGGAAAAGAGACCCAGTACTTC
d_gene: -; j_gene: TRBJ1-5; v_gene: TRBV2; abundance: -; CDR3aa: CASSEEWAGNQPQHF; CDR3nt: TGTGCCAGCAGTGAAGAATGGGCAGGGAATCAGCCCCAGCATTTT
d_gene: -; j_gene: TRBJ1-2; v_gene: TRBV25-1; abundance: few; CDR3aa: CASSERFQVNYGYTF; CDR3nt: TGTGCCAGCAGTGAAAGGTTCCAGGTTAACTATGGCTACACCTTC
d_gene: TRBD1; j_gene: TRBJ2-7; v_gene: TRBV7-8; abundance: few; CDR3aa: CASSSDRALGEQYF; CDR3nt: TGTGCCAGCAGCTCGGACAGGGCGTTAGGCGAGCAGTACTTC
d_gene: TRBD2; j_gene: TRBJ2-3; v_gene: TRBV18; abundance: -; CDR3aa: CASSPRGGLDTQYF; CDR3nt: TGTGCCAGCTCACCCCGGGGGGGCCTAGATACGCAGTATTTT
d_gene: TRBD1; j_gene: TRBJ1-5; v_gene: TRBV28; abundance: -; CDR3aa: CASSIPGQGMNQPQHF; CDR3nt: TGTGCCAGCAGTATACCGGGACAGGGGATGAATCAGCCCCAGCATTTT
d_gene: -; j_gene: TRBJ1-2; v_gene: TRBV29-1; abundance: few; CDR3aa: CSVVARANVDGYTF; CDR3nt: TGCAGCGTTGTGGCCAGGGCCAACGTGGATGGCTACACCTTC
d_gene: -; j_gene: TRBJ2-7; v_gene: TRBV18; abundance: few; CDR3aa: CASSRDPTGEQYF; CDR3nt: TGTGCCAGCTCCCGGGACCCCACAGGGGAGCAGTACTTC
d_gene: TRBD1; j_gene: TRBJ1-1; v_gene: TRBV29-1; abundance: -; CDR3aa: CSVSDRGFTEAFF; CDR3nt: TGCAGCGTGTCCGACAGGGGGTTTACTGAAGCTTTCTTT
d_gene: -; j_gene: TRBJ2-5; v_gene: TRBV4-2; abundance: -; CDR3aa: CASSQDTAAAGDQETQYF; CDR3nt: TGTGCCAGCAGCCAAGATACCGCCGCAGCAGGGGATCAAGAGACCCAGTACTTC
d_gene: TRBD1; j_gene: TRBJ1-1; v_gene: TRBV29-1; abundance: few; CDR3aa: CSVEGQGGLNTEAFF; CDR3nt: TGCAGCGTTGAAGGGCAGGGGGGATTGAACACTGAAGCTTTCTTT
d_gene: TRBD1; j_gene: TRBJ1-6; v_gene: TRBV2; abundance: once; CDR3aa: CASSGGQTNNSPLHF; CDR3nt: TGTGCCAGCAGTGGGGGACAGACTAATAATTCACCCCTCCACTTT
d_gene: -; j_gene: TRBJ2-7; v_gene: TRBV30; abundance: few; CDR3aa: CAWKTDLSSYEQYF; CDR3nt: TGTGCCTGGAAAACAGATCTGAGCTCCTACGAGCAGTACTTC
d_gene: TRBD2; j_gene: TRBJ2-1; v_gene: TRBV4-1; abundance: -; CDR3aa: CASSQGLAGGPSYNEQFF; CDR3nt: TGCGCCAGCAGCCAAGGGCTAGCGGGAGGGCCCTCCTACAATGAGCAGTTCTTC
d_gene: TRBD1; j_gene: TRBJ1-1; v_gene: TRBV19; abundance: -; CDR3aa: CASSTQGAEAFF; CDR3nt: TGTGCCAGTAGTACCCAGGGGGCTGAAGCTTTCTTT
d_gene: TRBD1; j_gene: TRBJ1-1; v_gene: TRBV18; abundance: few; CDR3aa: CASSPFGTGRTEAFF; CDR3nt: TGTGCCAGCTCACCCTTCGGGACAGGGCGAACTGAAGCTTTCTTT
d_gene: -; j_gene: TRBJ2-2; v_gene: TRBV6-5; abundance: -; CDR3aa: CASSYSSYGELFF; CDR3nt: TGTGCCAGCAGTTACTCGAGTTACGGGGAGCTGTTTTTT